This TCR beta chain was identified in a study of CD8 T cells in ankylosing spondylitis. Each CDR3 protein is one row after TCRdb ran MiXCR on the 5' RACE reads. This sample carries some 400,000 distinct CDR3 sequences, around 20% of them seen once, and the ten largest clones take about 15%. Germline V gene data show CDR1 as SGHNT and CDR2 as YYREEE (reference sequence). The CDR3 extends over 12 amino acids. V lost 7 bases to trimming and J lost 2 bases; unmatched junction nucleotides: 1. This clonotype was seen a handful of times. The antigen is not known. General observations from the study: A TCR beta motif made of fewer than ten highly homologous variants seemed typical of ankylosing spondylitis blood.

Sequencing was carried out using blood, either unsorted or a sorted T cell fraction (not recorded which). The V and J genes are TRBV5-4 and TRBJ2-7; TRBD1 agrees at 9 bases. The sequence was obtained from a male donor with ankylosing spondylitis. CDR3 sequence: CASHRGPYEQYF. Here the CDR3 DNA reads TGTGCCAGCCACAGGGGGCCCTACGAGCAGTACTTC. Full variable domain (outside the CDR3, taken from reference TRBV5-4 and TRBJ2-7): ETGVTQSPTHLIKTRGQQVTLRCSSQSGHNTVSWYQQALGQGPQFIFQYYREEENGRGNFPPRFSGLQFPNYSSELNVNALELDDSALYLCASHRGPYEQYFGPGTRLTVT.